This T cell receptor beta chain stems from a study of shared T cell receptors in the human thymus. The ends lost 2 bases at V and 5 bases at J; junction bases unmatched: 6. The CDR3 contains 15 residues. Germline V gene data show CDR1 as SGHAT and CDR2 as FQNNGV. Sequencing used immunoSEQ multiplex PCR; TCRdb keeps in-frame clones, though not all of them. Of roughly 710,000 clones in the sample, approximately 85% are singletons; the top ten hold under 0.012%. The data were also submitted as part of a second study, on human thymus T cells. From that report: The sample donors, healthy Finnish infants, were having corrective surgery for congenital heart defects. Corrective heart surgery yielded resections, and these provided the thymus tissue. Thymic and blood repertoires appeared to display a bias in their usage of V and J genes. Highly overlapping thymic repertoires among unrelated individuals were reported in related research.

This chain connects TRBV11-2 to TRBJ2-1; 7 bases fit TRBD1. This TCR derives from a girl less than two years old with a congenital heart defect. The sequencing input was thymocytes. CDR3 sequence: CASSLQGVSDNEQFF. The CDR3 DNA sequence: TGTGCCAGCAGCTTACAGGGGGTCTCTGACAATGAGCAGTTCTTC.